This is a list of T cell receptor beta chains from one sample in a study of T cells in Graves' hyperthyroidism and ophthalmopathy. In TCRdb, the multiplex PCR reads were re-called with MiXCR into one record per CDR3 protein. The sample lists some 360,000 distinct CDR3 sequences, approximately 15% occurring once. What was sequenced was blood. These receptors all come from a woman aged 55-69 years with Graves' hyperthyroidism. The CDR3 runs from the conserved cysteine through the conserved F or W. The order of the fields is CDR3 length, clone size, V gene, D gene, J gene, CDR3 protein, CDR3 DNA. D genes are given only for firm matches. A row's size may be missing; if present it is once, few, many or a size class.

len: 14; abundance: many; v_gene: TRBV5-1; d_gene: TRBD1; j_gene: TRBJ2-1; CDR3aa: CASTDRGRNNEQFF; CDR3nt: TGCGCCAGCACCGACAGGGGGCGGAACAATGAGCAGTTCTTC
len: 17; abundance: few; v_gene: TRBV9; d_gene: NA; j_gene: TRBJ2-5; CDR3aa: CASSPVGNRMYQETQYF; CDR3nt: TGTGCCAGCAGCCCCGTAGGGAACAGGATGTACCAAGAGACCCAGTACTTC
len: 15; abundance: once; v_gene: TRBV29-1; d_gene: TRBD2; j_gene: TRBJ2-1; CDR3aa: CSVEGTSGKFDEQFF; CDR3nt: TGCAGCGTTGAGGGGACTAGCGGGAAATTCGATGAGCAGTTCTTC
len: 14; abundance: few; v_gene: TRBV20-1; d_gene: NA; j_gene: TRBJ1-2; CDR3aa: CSATSPGSDYGYTF; CDR3nt: TGCAGTGCCACAAGCCCAGGATCAGACTATGGCTACACCTTC
len: 15; abundance: NA; v_gene: TRBV11-2; d_gene: NA; j_gene: TRBJ2-5; CDR3aa: CASSLENFGMETQYF; CDR3nt: TGTGCCAGCAGCTTAGAAAACTTCGGGATGGAGACCCAGTACTTC
len: 13; abundance: NA; v_gene: TRBV20-1; d_gene: TRBD2; j_gene: TRBJ2-2; CDR3aa: CSASSREGGELFF; CDR3nt: TGCAGTGCTAGCTCCAGGGAGGGCGGGGAGCTGTTTTTT
len: 13; abundance: NA; v_gene: TRBV2; d_gene: TRBD2; j_gene: TRBJ2-2; CDR3aa: CAAGGPNTGELFF; CDR3nt: TGTGCTGCGGGGGGACCGAACACCGGGGAGCTGTTTTTT
len: 15; abundance: many; v_gene: TRBV7-3; d_gene: NA; j_gene: TRBJ2-1; CDR3aa: CASSLTGDGAHEQFF; CDR3nt: TGTGCCAGCAGCTTAACTGGGGACGGAGCGCACGAGCAGTTCTTC
len: 14; abundance: many; v_gene: TRBV2; d_gene: TRBD2; j_gene: TRBJ2-1; CDR3aa: CASNPAGGYNEQFF; CDR3nt: TGTGCCAGCAACCCAGCGGGAGGGTACAATGAGCAGTTCTTC
len: 15; abundance: many; v_gene: TRBV5-1; d_gene: NA; j_gene: TRBJ1-1; CDR3aa: CASSYGGTVNTEAFF; CDR3nt: TGCGCCAGCAGCTACGGCGGGACGGTGAACACTGAAGCTTTCTTT
len: 13; abundance: NA; v_gene: TRBV9; d_gene: NA; j_gene: TRBJ2-2; CDR3aa: CASSVDYTGELFF; CDR3nt: TGTGCCAGCAGCGTAGATTACACCGGGGAGCTGTTTTTT
len: 14; abundance: NA; v_gene: TRBV27; d_gene: NA; j_gene: TRBJ1-6; CDR3aa: CASSRVQIDSPLHF; CDR3nt: TGTGCCAGCTCCCGGGTCCAGATAGATTCACCCCTCCACTTT
len: 14; abundance: many; v_gene: TRBV11-2; d_gene: NA; j_gene: TRBJ2-7; CDR3aa: CASRDSLRSYEQYF; CDR3nt: TGTGCCAGCAGGGATAGTCTCCGCTCCTACGAGCAGTACTTC
len: 13; abundance: many; v_gene: TRBV5-1; d_gene: NA; j_gene: TRBJ2-1; CDR3aa: CASSPDGYNEQFF; CDR3nt: TGCGCCAGCAGCCCGGACGGGTACAATGAGCAGTTCTTC
len: 13; abundance: few; v_gene: TRBV11-1; d_gene: NA; j_gene: TRBJ1-1; CDR3aa: CASSLTADGKAFF; CDR3nt: TGTGCCAGCAGCTTGACTGCCGACGGGAAAGCTTTCTTT
len: 14; abundance: NA; v_gene: TRBV6-5; d_gene: NA; j_gene: TRBJ2-3; CDR3aa: CASSYGPRGDTQYF; CDR3nt: TGTGCCAGCAGTTACGGGCCTCGGGGGGATACGCAGTATTTT
len: 15; abundance: many; v_gene: TRBV3-1; d_gene: TRBD1; j_gene: TRBJ2-3; CDR3aa: CASSPQGAHPDTQYF; CDR3nt: TGTGCCAGCAGCCCCCAGGGGGCGCATCCAGATACGCAGTATTTT
len: 15; abundance: NA; v_gene: TRBV11-2; d_gene: NA; j_gene: TRBJ2-1; CDR3aa: CASSFARGSYNEQFF; CDR3nt: TGTGCCAGCAGCTTTGCGCGGGGCTCCTACAATGAGCAGTTCTTC
len: 13; abundance: many; v_gene: TRBV27; d_gene: NA; j_gene: TRBJ1-2; CDR3aa: CASSPGTLNGYTF; CDR3nt: TGTGCCAGCAGTCCCGGGACACTCAATGGCTACACCTTC
len: 20; abundance: NA; v_gene: TRBV5-1; d_gene: TRBD2; j_gene: TRBJ2-7; CDR3aa: CASSSGGYRTSGEFPYEQYF; CDR3nt: TGCGCCAGCAGCTCAGGGGGCTATCGGACTAGCGGAGAGTTTCCCTACGAGCAGTACTTC
len: 13; abundance: NA; v_gene: TRBV29-1; d_gene: NA; j_gene: TRBJ2-1; CDR3aa: CSVRKGSYDEQFF; CDR3nt: TGCAGCGTTCGGAAGGGATCCTACGATGAGCAGTTCTTC
len: 13; abundance: many; v_gene: TRBV6-1; d_gene: NA; j_gene: TRBJ2-1; CDR3aa: CASSPRGWNEQFF; CDR3nt: TGTGCCAGCAGTCCGAGAGGGTGGAATGAGCAGTTCTTC
len: 16; abundance: many; v_gene: TRBV11-2; d_gene: TRBD2; j_gene: TRBJ2-7; CDR3aa: CASSRWTSGSFHEQYF; CDR3nt: TGTGCCAGCAGCCGCTGGACTAGCGGGAGTTTCCACGAGCAGTACTTC
len: 16; abundance: many; v_gene: TRBV6-1; d_gene: TRBD1; j_gene: TRBJ2-7; CDR3aa: CASRPLRQGAINEQYF; CDR3nt: TGTGCCAGCAGACCTCTTCGACAGGGGGCAATCAACGAGCAGTACTTC
len: 14; abundance: many; v_gene: TRBV7-6; d_gene: TRBD2; j_gene: TRBJ2-1; CDR3aa: CASSPSGSDHEQFF; CDR3nt: TGTGCCAGCAGCCCCAGCGGGAGTGATCATGAGCAGTTCTTC
len: 13; abundance: few; v_gene: TRBV29-1; d_gene: NA; j_gene: TRBJ2-3; CDR3aa: CSAPEGATDTQYF; CDR3nt: TGCAGCGCCCCGGAGGGTGCAACAGATACGCAGTATTTT
len: 15; abundance: NA; v_gene: TRBV3-1; d_gene: TRBD2; j_gene: TRBJ2-3; CDR3aa: CASSQDLADTDTQYF; CDR3nt: TGTGCCAGCAGCCAAGATCTAGCGGACACAGATACGCAGTATTTT
len: 15; abundance: many; v_gene: TRBV30; d_gene: TRBD2; j_gene: TRBJ2-1; CDR3aa: CAWSVRVAGVSEQFF; CDR3nt: TGTGCCTGGAGTGTACGGGTAGCGGGAGTTTCGGAGCAGTTCTTC
len: 15; abundance: many; v_gene: TRBV6-2/TRBV6-3; d_gene: NA; j_gene: TRBJ2-1; CDR3aa: CASSLIGRSYNEQFF; CDR3nt: TGTGCCAGCAGTTTGATCGGGCGATCCTACAATGAGCAGTTCTTC
len: 12; abundance: many; v_gene: TRBV2; d_gene: NA; j_gene: TRBJ1-1; CDR3aa: CASSGQATEAFF; CDR3nt: TGTGCCAGCAGTGGACAGGCAACTGAAGCTTTCTTT
len: 14; abundance: many; v_gene: TRBV19; d_gene: NA; j_gene: TRBJ1-6; CDR3aa: CASSIGGFGSPLHF; CDR3nt: TGTGCCAGTAGTATTGGAGGTTTTGGGTCACCCCTCCACTTT
len: 15; abundance: many; v_gene: TRBV20-1; d_gene: NA; j_gene: TRBJ2-7; CDR3aa: CSAGHGTRGAYEQYF; CDR3nt: TGCAGTGCTGGCCATGGGACTCGCGGAGCCTACGAGCAGTACTTC
len: 11; abundance: many; v_gene: TRBV20-1; d_gene: NA; j_gene: TRBJ2-7; CDR3aa: CSAEHSYEQYF; CDR3nt: TGCAGTGCCGAACACAGCTACGAGCAGTACTTC
len: 13; abundance: many; v_gene: TRBV7-9; d_gene: NA; j_gene: TRBJ1-1; CDR3aa: CASSPQRATEAFF; CDR3nt: TGTGCCAGCAGCCCCCAGCGAGCCACTGAAGCTTTCTTT
len: 17; abundance: many; v_gene: TRBV28; d_gene: TRBD2; j_gene: TRBJ2-2; CDR3aa: CASRATSGSFRAGELFF; CDR3nt: TGTGCCAGCAGGGCGACTAGCGGGAGTTTTAGGGCCGGGGAGCTGTTTTTT
len: 13; abundance: many; v_gene: TRBV5-1; d_gene: NA; j_gene: TRBJ1-1; CDR3aa: CASSFPGNTEAFF; CDR3nt: TGCGCCAGCAGCTTTCCAGGGAACACTGAAGCTTTCTTT
len: 15; abundance: many; v_gene: TRBV6-1; d_gene: TRBD1; j_gene: TRBJ1-1; CDR3aa: CASLKQGWGNTEAFF; CDR3nt: TGTGCCAGCTTAAAACAGGGGTGGGGTAACACTGAAGCTTTCTTT
len: 12; abundance: many; v_gene: TRBV29-1; d_gene: NA; j_gene: TRBJ2-5; CDR3aa: CSAGRVGETQYF; CDR3nt: TGCAGCGCCGGAAGGGTAGGAGAGACCCAGTACTTC
len: 16; abundance: NA; v_gene: TRBV4-1; d_gene: TRBD2; j_gene: TRBJ2-1; CDR3aa: CASSRTSGSSPNEQFF; CDR3nt: TGCGCCAGCAGCCGGACTAGCGGGAGTTCCCCGAATGAGCAGTTCTTC
len: 16; abundance: few; v_gene: TRBV24-1; d_gene: NA; j_gene: TRBJ1-5; CDR3aa: CATSDPSPGAKENLHF; CDR3nt: TGTGCCACCAGTGACCCATCTCCGGGGGCGAAGGAGAATTTGCATTTT
len: 15; abundance: many; v_gene: TRBV11-2; d_gene: TRBD1; j_gene: TRBJ2-7; CDR3aa: CASSPLTGELDEQYF; CDR3nt: TGTGCCAGCAGCCCCCTGACAGGGGAGTTGGACGAGCAGTACTTC
len: 13; abundance: many; v_gene: TRBV3-1; d_gene: NA; j_gene: TRBJ1-6; CDR3aa: CASSRQSDSPLHF; CDR3nt: TGTGCCAGCAGTCGCCAGTCAGATTCACCCCTCCACTTT